By share, the clone carrying this T cell receptor beta chain ranks as medium-sized (0.01 to 0.1%). The antigen is unknown. The data belong to a study of naive and memory T cell subsets. Study-wide points: Over 95% of naive TCR sequences appeared only once, unlike memory subsets.

Germline V gene sequence: CDR1 MNHEY, CDR2 SVGEGT. The CDR3 consists of 16 residues. The J segment lost 4 bases and the V segment lost 6 bases, leaving 9 bases of the junction unmatched. The beta constant-region primer was an equimolar mix of two oligonucleotides covering TRBC1 and TRBC2. Four rounds of PCR amplified the ligated cDNA using nested alpha and beta constant-region primers plus SP2. TCRdb fed the UMI-ligation and nested PCR reads into MiXCR, producing one record per CDR3 protein. The sample comprises around 18,000 distinct CDR3 sequences, approximately 9% of which are singletons, and under 30% rests with the top ten.

The sequenced sample consisted of central memory CD8+ T cells from blood. The receptor's source is a human donor in good health. The genes are TRBV6-2 or TRBV6-3 and TRBJ2-3, with 11 positions matching TRBD1. DNA for the CDR3: TGTGCCAGCAGCCCGAGTGGGGGACAGGGGGCAGATACGCAGTATTTT. It specifies CASSPSGGQGADTQYF.